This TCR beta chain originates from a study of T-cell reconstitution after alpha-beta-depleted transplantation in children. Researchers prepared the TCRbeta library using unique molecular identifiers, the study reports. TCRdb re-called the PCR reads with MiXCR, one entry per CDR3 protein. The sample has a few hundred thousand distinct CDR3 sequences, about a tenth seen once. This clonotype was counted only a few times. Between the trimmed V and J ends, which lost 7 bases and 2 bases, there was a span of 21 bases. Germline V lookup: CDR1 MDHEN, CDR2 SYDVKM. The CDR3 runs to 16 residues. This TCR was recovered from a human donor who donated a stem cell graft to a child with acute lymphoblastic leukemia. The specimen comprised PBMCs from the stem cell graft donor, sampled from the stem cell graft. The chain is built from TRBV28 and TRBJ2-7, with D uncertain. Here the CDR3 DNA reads TGTGCCAGCATTCGATCTAACCTTGGTCACCCCTACGAGCAGTACTTC. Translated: CASIRSNLGHPYEQYF.